These T cell receptor beta chains were read from a single sample in a study of blood T cell repertoires in COVID-19. Sequenced by immunoSEQ multiplex PCR; TCRdb stores in-frame clones only, minus some. This sample has approximately 670,000 clones, with 75% to 90% found just once. Sequenced: peripheral blood. These receptor sequences come from a woman aged 18-35 years with acute or convalescent COVID-19. The CDR3 runs from the conserved cysteine through the conserved F or W. A D gene is named only where the DNA matches it firmly. The size field is filled for only some rows; it gives once, few, many or a size class.

V,J,size,D,CDR3,DNA
TRBV7-8,TRBJ1-2,-,-,CASSLTQNGYTF,TGTGCCAGCAGCTTAACCCAGAATGGCTACACCTTC
TRBV7-9,TRBJ2-1,-,TRBD2,CASSLRFSGVYNEQFF,TGTGCCAGCAGCTTACGTTTTAGCGGGGTTTACAATGAGCAGTTCTTC
TRBV27,TRBJ2-6,few,-,CASSLRFSGANVLTF,TGTGCCAGCAGTCTTCGGTTCTCTGGGGCCAACGTCCTGACTTTC
TRBV7-3,TRBJ2-2,-,TRBD1,CASSPHRGRGNTGELFF,TGTGCCAGCAGCCCTCATAGGGGCAGGGGGAATACCGGGGAGCTGTTTTTT
TRBV30,TRBJ1-1,-,-,CAWRAPGGGTEAFF,TGTGCCTGGAGAGCCCCGGGGGGGGGCACTGAAGCTTTCTTT
TRBV5-6,TRBJ1-2,many,-,CASSSGGLNYGYTF,TGTGCCAGCAGCTCGGGGGGATTAAACTATGGCTACACCTTC
TRBV2,TRBJ2-1,-,-,CASIGLGEVSSYNEQFF,TGTGCCAGCATTGGCCTTGGTGAGGTGAGCTCCTACAATGAGCAGTTCTTC
TRBV24-1,TRBJ1-2,-,-,CATSDEGHGYTF,TGTGCCACCAGTGATGAGGGACACGGCTACACCTTC
TRBV5-1,TRBJ1-2,-,TRBD1,CASSLDRGLGYTF,TGCGCCAGCAGCTTGGACAGGGGGCTCGGCTACACCTTC
TRBV6-5,TRBJ1-2,-,TRBD1,CASRAGQAIYGYTF,TGTGCCAGCAGGGCGGGACAGGCAATCTATGGCTACACCTTC
TRBV7-9,TRBJ2-5,-,TRBD1,CASSNRDRGAETQYF,TGTGCCAGCAGCAACCGGGACAGGGGGGCAGAGACCCAGTACTTC